Here is one T cell receptor (beta chain) with its context. Its specificity is not known. This record belongs to a study of OX40 agonist ivuxolimab in advanced cancers. Overall study: Patients were 82.7% male with ages roughly 20 to 90, mean approximately 55. Partial responses, seen in three patients, involved one hepatocellular carcinoma and two cutaneous melanomas.

Points from the study as a whole: Some of the nonresponding patients also showed low levels of normalized T-cell clonal expansion.

The method was immunoSEQ multiplex PCR; TCRdb's version includes in-frame clones alone and lacks a portion of them. The sample lists 60,000 or so clones; roughly 87% were seen once. Autoimmune disease history or systemic immunosuppression was exclusionary. From germline, CDR1 is ENHRY and CDR2 SYGVKD. The length of the CDR3 is 15 residues. V shed 6 bases and J shed 0 bases, with 15 bases lying between them. This chain connects TRBV10-3 to TRBJ2-7; a weak D match, TRBD1 (5 bases). The specimen comprised CD4+ or CD8+ T cells sorted from blood, sampled in a trial of the OX40 agonist ivuxolimab. The clonotype originates from an adult with an advanced solid tumor such as melanoma, head and neck, liver or kidney cancer. CDR3 in DNA: TGTGCCATCAGAAAGACAGTCTCCAGCTCCTACGAGCAGTACTTC. It encodes CAIRKTVSSSYEQYF.